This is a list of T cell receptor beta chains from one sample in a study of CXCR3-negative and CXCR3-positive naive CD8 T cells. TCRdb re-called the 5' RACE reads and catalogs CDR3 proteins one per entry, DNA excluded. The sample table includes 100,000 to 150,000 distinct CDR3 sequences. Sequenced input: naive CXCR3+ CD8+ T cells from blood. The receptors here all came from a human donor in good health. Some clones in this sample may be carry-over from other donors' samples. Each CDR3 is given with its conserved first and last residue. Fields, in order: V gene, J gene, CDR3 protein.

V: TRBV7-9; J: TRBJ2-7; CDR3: CASSPAESDEQYF
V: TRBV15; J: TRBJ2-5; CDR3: CATSSKETQYF
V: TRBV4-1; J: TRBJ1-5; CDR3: CASSQDLDPGSQPQHF
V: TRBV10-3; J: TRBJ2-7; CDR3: CAISESGTKRYEQYF
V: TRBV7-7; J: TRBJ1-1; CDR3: CASSSRTVRPENTEAFF
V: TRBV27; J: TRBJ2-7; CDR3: CASSPNGPAYEQYF
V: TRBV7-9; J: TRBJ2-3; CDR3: CASSYGTDAQYF
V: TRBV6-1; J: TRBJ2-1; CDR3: CASKLRDRGQNEQFF
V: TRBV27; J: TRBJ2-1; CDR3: CASSVATGRKNNEQFF
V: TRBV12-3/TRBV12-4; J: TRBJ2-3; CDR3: CASSVGTISDTQYF